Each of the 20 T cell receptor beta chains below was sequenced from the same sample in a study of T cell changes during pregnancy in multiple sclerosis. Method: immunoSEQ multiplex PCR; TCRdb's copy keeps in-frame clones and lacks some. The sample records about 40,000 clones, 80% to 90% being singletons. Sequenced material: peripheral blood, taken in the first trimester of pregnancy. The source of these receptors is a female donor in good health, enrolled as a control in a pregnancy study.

This CDR3 is CASSLSRNTEAFF. In DNA, the CDR3 is TGTGCCAGCAGCTTATCCCGGAACACTGAAGCTTTCTTT. The V and J genes are TRBV11-2 and TRBJ1-1; D unresolved. In germline, CDR1 is SGHAT, CDR2 FQNNGV. The V gene lost 2 bases and the J gene lost 1 base, with 5 bases spanning the gap. This CDR3 is 13 amino acids long. The full variable domain, in which reference TRBV11-2 and TRBJ1-1 provide the parts outside the CDR3, is EAGVAQSPRYKIIEKRQSVAFWCNPISGHATLYWYQQILGQGPKLLIQFQNNGVVDDSQLPKDRFSAERLKGVDSTLKIQPAKLEDSAVYLCASSLSRNTEAFFGQGTRLTVV.

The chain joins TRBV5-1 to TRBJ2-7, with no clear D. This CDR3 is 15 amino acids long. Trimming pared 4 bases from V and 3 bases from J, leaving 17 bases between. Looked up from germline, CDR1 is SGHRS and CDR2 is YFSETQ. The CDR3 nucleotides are TGCGCCAGCAGCCTTTACCACGGTACCCTCTACGAGCAGTACTTC. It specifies CASSLYHGTLYEQYF.

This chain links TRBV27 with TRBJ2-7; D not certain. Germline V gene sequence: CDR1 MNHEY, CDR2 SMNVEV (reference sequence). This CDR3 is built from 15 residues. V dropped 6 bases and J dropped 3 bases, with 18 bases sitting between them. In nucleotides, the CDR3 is TGTGCCAGCAGGCCCAACGCAGCGCTTAGCTACGAGCAGTACTTC. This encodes CASRPNAALSYEQYF.

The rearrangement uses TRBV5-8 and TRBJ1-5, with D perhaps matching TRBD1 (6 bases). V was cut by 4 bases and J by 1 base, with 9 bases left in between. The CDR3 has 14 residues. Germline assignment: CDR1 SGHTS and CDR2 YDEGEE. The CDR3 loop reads CASSTDRSNQPQHF. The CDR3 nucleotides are TGTGCCAGCAGCACGGACAGAAGCAATCAGCCCCAGCATTTT.

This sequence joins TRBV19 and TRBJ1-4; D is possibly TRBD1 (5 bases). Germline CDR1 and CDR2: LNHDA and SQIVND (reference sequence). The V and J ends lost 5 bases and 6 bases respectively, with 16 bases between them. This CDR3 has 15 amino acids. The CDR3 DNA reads TGTGCCAGTAGTGGACAACATTGGGCGGATGAAAAACTGTTTTTT. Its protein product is CASSGQHWADEKLFF.

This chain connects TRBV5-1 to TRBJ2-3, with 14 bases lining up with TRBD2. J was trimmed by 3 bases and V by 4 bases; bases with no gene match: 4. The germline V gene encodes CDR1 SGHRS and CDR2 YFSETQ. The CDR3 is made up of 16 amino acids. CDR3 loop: CASSQGTSGRTDTQYF. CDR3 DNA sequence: TGCGCCAGCAGCCAAGGGACTAGCGGGAGAACAGATACGCAGTATTTT.

CDR3: CASSPGQLFTDTQYF. The CDR3 DNA is TGCGCCAGCAGCCCCGGACAGCTTTTCACAGATACGCAGTATTTT. The rearrangement joins TRBV5-1 to TRBJ2-3, with D possibly TRBD1 on 6 matching bases. The CDR3 is 15 amino acids. Trimming removed 4 bases at V and 2 bases at J, with 14 bases between. Germline lookup yields CDR1 SGHRS and CDR2 YFSETQ. Combining the CDR3 with reference TRBV5-1 and TRBJ2-3 gives the whole variable domain KAGVTQTPRYLIKTRGQQVTLSCSPISGHRSVSWYQQTPGQGLQFLFEYFSETQRNKGNFPGRFSGRQFSNSRSEMNVSTLELGDSALYLCASSPGQLFTDTQYFGPGTRLTVL.

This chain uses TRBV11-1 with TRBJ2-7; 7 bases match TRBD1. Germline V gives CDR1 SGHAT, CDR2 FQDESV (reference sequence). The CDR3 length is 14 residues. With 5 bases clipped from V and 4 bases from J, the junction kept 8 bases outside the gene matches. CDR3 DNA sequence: TGTGCCAGCAGCGTCAGACAGGGACAATACGAGCAGTACTTC. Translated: CASSVRQGQYEQYF. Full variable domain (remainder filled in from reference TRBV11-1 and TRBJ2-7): EAEVAQSPRYKITEKSQAVAFWCDPISGHATLYWYRQILGQGPELLVQFQDESVVDDSQLPKDRFSAERLKGVDSTLKIQPAELGDSAMYLCASSVRQGQYEQYFGPGTRLTVT.

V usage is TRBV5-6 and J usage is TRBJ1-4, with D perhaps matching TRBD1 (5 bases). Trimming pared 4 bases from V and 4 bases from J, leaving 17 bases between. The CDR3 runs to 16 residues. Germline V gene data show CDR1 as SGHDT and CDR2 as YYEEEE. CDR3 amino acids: CASSLPSTAGNEKLFF. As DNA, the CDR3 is TGTGCCAGCAGCCTACCATCGACAGCGGGTAATGAAAAACTGTTTTTT.

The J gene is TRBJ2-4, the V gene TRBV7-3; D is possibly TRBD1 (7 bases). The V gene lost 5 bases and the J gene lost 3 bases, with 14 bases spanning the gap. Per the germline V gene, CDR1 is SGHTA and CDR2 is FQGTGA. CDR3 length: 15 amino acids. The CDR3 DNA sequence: TGTGCCAGCAGCCAGGGGGGTATTGGCAAAAACATTCAGTACTTC. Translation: CASSQGGIGKNIQYF.

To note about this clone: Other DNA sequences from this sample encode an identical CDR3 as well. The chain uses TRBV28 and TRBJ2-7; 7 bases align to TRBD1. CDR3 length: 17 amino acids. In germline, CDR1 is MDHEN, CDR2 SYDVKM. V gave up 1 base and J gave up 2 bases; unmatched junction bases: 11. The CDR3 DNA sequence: TGTGCCAGCAGTTTATCCGGAATCCGGGACAGCGCCTACGAGCAGTACTTC. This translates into CASSLSGIRDSAYEQYF.

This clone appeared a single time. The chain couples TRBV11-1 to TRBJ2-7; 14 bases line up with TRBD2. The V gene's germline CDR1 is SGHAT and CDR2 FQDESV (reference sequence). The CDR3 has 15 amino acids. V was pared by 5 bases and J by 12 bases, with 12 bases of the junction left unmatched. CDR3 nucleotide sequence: TGTGCCAGCAGCCCGGAGACTAGCGGGAGGGCCGAGGTGTACTTC. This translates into CASSPETSGRAEVYF.

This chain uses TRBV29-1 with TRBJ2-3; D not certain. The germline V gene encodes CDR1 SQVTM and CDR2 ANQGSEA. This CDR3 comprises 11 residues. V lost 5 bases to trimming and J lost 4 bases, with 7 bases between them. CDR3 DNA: TGCAGCGTTTTGGCGGCAGATACGCAGTATTTT. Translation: CSVLAADTQYF.

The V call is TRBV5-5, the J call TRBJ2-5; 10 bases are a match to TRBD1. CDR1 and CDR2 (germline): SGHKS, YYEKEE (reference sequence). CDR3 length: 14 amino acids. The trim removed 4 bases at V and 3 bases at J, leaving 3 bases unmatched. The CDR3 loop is CASSMTGGKETQYF. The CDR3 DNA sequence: TGTGCCAGCAGCATGACAGGGGGCAAAGAGACCCAGTACTTC.

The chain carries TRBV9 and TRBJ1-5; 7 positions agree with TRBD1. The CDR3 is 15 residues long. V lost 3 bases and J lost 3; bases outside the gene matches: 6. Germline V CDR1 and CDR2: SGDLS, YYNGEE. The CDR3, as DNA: TGTGCCAGCAGCGCCCCAGGGGGGATCAATCAGCCCCAGCATTTT. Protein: CASSAPGGINQPQHF.

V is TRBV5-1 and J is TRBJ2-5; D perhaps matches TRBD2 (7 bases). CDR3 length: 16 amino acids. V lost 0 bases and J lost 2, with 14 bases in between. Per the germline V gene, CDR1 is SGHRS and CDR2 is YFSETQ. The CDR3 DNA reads TGCGCCAGCAGCTTGGAGCTAGGGGGGGGGCAAGAGACCCAGTACTTC. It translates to CASSLELGGGQETQYF.

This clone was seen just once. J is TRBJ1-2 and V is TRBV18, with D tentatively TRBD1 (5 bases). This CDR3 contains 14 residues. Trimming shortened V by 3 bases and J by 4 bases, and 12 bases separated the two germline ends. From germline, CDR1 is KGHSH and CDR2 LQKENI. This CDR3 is CASSPAQGIYGYTF. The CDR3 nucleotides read TGTGCCAGCTCACCGGCTCAGGGCATCTATGGCTACACCTTC.

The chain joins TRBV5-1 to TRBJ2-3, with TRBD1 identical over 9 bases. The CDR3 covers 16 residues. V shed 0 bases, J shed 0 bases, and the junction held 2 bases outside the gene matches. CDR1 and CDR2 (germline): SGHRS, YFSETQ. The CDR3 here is CASSLAGTGSTDTQYF. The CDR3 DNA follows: TGCGCCAGCAGCTTGGCCGGGACAGGGAGCACAGATACGCAGTATTTT.

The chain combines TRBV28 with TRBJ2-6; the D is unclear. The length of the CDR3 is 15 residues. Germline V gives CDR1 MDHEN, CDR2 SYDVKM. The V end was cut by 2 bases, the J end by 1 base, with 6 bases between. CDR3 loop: CASSLAGSGANVLTF. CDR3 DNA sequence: TGTGCCAGCAGTTTAGCAGGTTCTGGGGCCAACGTCCTGACTTTC.

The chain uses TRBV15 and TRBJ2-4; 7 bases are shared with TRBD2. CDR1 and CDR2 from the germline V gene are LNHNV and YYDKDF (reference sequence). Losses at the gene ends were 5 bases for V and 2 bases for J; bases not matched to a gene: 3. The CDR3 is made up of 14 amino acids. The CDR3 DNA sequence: TGTGCCACCAGCCGGGGGACTACCAAAAACATTCAGTACTTC. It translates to CATSRGTTKNIQYF.